This entry lists 17 T cell receptor beta chains sequenced from one sample in a study of shared clonotypes between healthy human individuals. Repertoires were generated with immunoSEQ multiplex PCR, while TCRdb's copy carries only in-frame clones and drops some. Of about 1.1 million clones listed, about 72% were seen once; the top ten hold more than 0.85%. Sequencing was done on a sample of memory CD4+ T cells from PBMCs. Subset given: CD45RA-negative fraction. Every receptor here comes from a man aged 18 to 29 in good health. Some clones in this sample may be carry-over from other donors' samples.

Notes on this clone: Given a much more abundant clone one base away, this may be a read error. This sample also contains other DNA sequences that code for the same CDR3. The genes are TRBV7-2 and TRBJ1-5, with 7 bases fitting TRBD1. CDR3 length: 14 residues. Germline CDR1 and CDR2: SGHTA and FQGNSA. V dropped 5 bases and J dropped 2; count of bases not matched to a gene: 3. The CDR3 here is CASSPTGGNQPQHF. CDR3 nucleotide sequence: TGTGCCAGCAGCCCAACAGGGGGCAATCAGCCCCAGCATTTT.

This rearrangement joins TRBV6-6 to TRBJ1-1, with D unresolved. This CDR3 is 14 amino acids long. Trimming shortened V by 6 bases and J by 1 base, and 12 bases separated the two germline ends. The germline gives CDR1 MNHNY, CDR2 SVGAGI (reference sequence). This CDR3 is CASRPVDTNTEAFF. CDR3 DNA sequence: TGTGCCAGCAGGCCGGTCGACACGAACACTGAAGCTTTCTTT.

The rearrangement uses TRBV7-9 and TRBJ2-3; 7 bases line up with TRBD2. The CDR3 length is 18 residues. With V trimmed by 2 bases and J by 6 bases, 17 bases remained unmatched. Germline values: CDR1 SEHNR, CDR2 FQNEAQ (reference sequence). In DNA, the CDR3 is TGTGCCAGCAGCTTATCGATTGGGCGGGAGTTCCGCCCGGATACGCAGTATTTT. This gives the protein CASSLSIGREFRPDTQYF.

This clone appeared once. The chain uses TRBV5-1 and TRBJ2-1; 14 bases map to TRBD2. The CDR3 sequence is 18 residues long. Germline CDR1 is SGHRS and CDR2 is YFSETQ. V was pared by 4 bases and J by 6 bases, with 12 bases of the junction left unmatched. CDR3 coding DNA: TGCGCCAGCAGCCCACTACCGGGACTAGCGGGAGCGGGCAATGAGCAGTTCTTC. This encodes CASSPLPGLAGAGNEQFF.

The gene calls are TRBV11-2 and TRBJ1-3; D remains ambiguous. V shed 1 base and J shed 8 bases, with 6 bases lying between them. CDR3 size: 12 residues. Germline V gives CDR1 SGHAT, CDR2 FQNNGV. CDR3 residues: CASSLAGDTIYF. CDR3 coding DNA: TGTGCCAGCAGCTTAGCCGGGGACACCATATATTTT.

This clone appeared once. In DNA, the CDR3 is TGTGCCAGCAGTTACCTACGTGGGGGTTCTAACTATGGCTACACCTTC. Translation gives CASSYLRGGSNYGYTF. The chain is built from TRBV6-5 and TRBJ1-2, with D perhaps matching TRBD1 (5 bases). Germline loops: CDR1 MNHEY, CDR2 SVGAGI. V shed 2 bases and J shed 0 bases, with 13 bases lying between them. The CDR3 runs to 16 residues.

This chain connects TRBV7-2 to TRBJ2-5; TRBD2 agrees at 8 bases. From germline, CDR1 is SGHTA and CDR2 FQGNSA. J was trimmed by 2 bases and V by 5 bases; bases with no gene match: 10. This CDR3 spans 16 amino acids. The CDR3 DNA is TGTGCCAGCAGCATCCAACTAGCGGCGCCGCAAGAGACCCAGTACTTC. Amino acids: CASSIQLAAPQETQYF.

J is TRBJ2-4 and V is TRBV2; TRBD2 matches at 15 bases. The CDR3 runs 19 residues. Germline trimming cut 7 bases from V and 0 bases from J; bases unmatched to any gene: 10. CDR1 SNHLY and CDR2 FYNNEI come from the germline V gene. CDR3 in amino acids: CASIRPGLAGGQAKNIQYF. Written as DNA, the CDR3 is TGTGCCAGCATAAGGCCGGGACTAGCGGGAGGACAAGCCAAAAACATTCAGTACTTC. Supplemented by reference TRBV2 and TRBJ2-4, the full variable domain reads EPEVTQTPSHQVTQMGQEVILRCVPISNHLYFYWYRQILGQKVEFLVSFYNNEISEKSEIFDDQFSVERPDGSNFTLKIRSTKLEDSAMYFCASIRPGLAGGQAKNIQYFGAGTRLSVL.

In the case of this clone: This may be a read error, as it is one base from a much larger clone. This rearrangement joins TRBV7-3 to TRBJ1-1; no firm D call. This CDR3 has 13 amino acids. CDR1 and CDR2 (germline): SGHTA, FQGTGA. The ends were cut back, 1 base at V and 1 base at J, with 4 bases in the middle. CDR3 in DNA: TGTGCCAGCAGCTTAATAGGGAACACTGAAGCTTTCTTT. Amino acid sequence: CASSLIGNTEAFF.

Concerning this clone itself: This specimen includes other DNA sequences encoding the same CDR3. The chain couples TRBV28 to TRBJ1-1; D gene uncertain. The germline V gene has CDR1 MDHEN and CDR2 SYDVKM. V gave up 3 bases and J gave up 3 bases, with 5 bases separating them. The CDR3 runs to 12 residues. In nucleotides, the CDR3 is TGTGCCAGCAGTTTGCTTGACACTGAAGCTTTCTTT. Translating gives CASSLLDTEAFF.

The chain uses TRBV15 and TRBJ2-4; TRBD1 aligns across 10 bases. This CDR3 region has 20 residues. The germline V gene encodes CDR1 LNHNV and CDR2 YYDKDF (reference sequence). With 1 base clipped from V and 3 bases from J, the junction kept 15 bases outside the gene matches. The CDR3 bases are TGTGCCACCAGCAGAGCGGAACCGGGACAGGGGATCTTGGGCAAAAACATTCAGTACTTC. It codes for CATSRAEPGQGILGKNIQYF.

The chain's CDR3 is CASSQGQGFSYEQYF. The CDR3, as DNA: TGTGCCAGCAGCCAGGGACAGGGGTTCTCCTACGAGCAGTACTTC. V is TRBV9 and J is TRBJ2-7; TRBD1 agrees at 10 bases. The CDR3 is 15 residues long. V shed 4 bases and J 0 bases; nucleotides not matched to a gene: 4. Germline values: CDR1 SGDLS, CDR2 YYNGEE.

Concerning this clone itself: This sample includes further DNA sequences coding for the same CDR3. The V call is TRBV18, the J call TRBJ1-2; D is perhaps TRBD1 (5 bases). The CDR3 is made up of 14 amino acids. Germline values: CDR1 KGHSH, CDR2 LQKENI. Between the trimmed V and J ends, which lost 2 bases and 4 bases, there was a span of 11 bases. CDR3 sequence reads: CASSPAGLGYGYTF. The DNA for the CDR3 is TGTGCCAGCTCACCAGCGGGACTCGGCTATGGCTACACCTTC.

The chain couples TRBV5-1 to TRBJ2-3; no definite D call. Germline loops: CDR1 SGHRS, CDR2 YFSETQ. The V end lost 3 bases, the J end lost 1 base, and 6 bases lay between the germline ends. This CDR3 has 13 amino acids. CDR3 loop: CASSSAGTDTQYF. CDR3 nucleotide sequence: TGCGCCAGCAGCTCCGCAGGCACAGATACGCAGTATTTT.

Ten or more counts support this clone. CDR3 DNA: TGTGCCACCAGCAGAGGCGACTTTAACTATGGCTACACCTTC. It specifies CATSRGDFNYGYTF. The chain links TRBV15 to TRBJ1-2; D not certain. Trimming cost V 1 base and J 1 base, with 7 bases left between them. Germline assignment: CDR1 LNHNV and CDR2 YYDKDF (reference sequence). The CDR3 is 14 residues long.

The chain is built from TRBV27 and TRBJ2-7, with 10 nucleotides matching TRBD2. Germline V gene sequence: CDR1 MNHEY, CDR2 SMNVEV (reference sequence). V was pared by 5 bases and J by 0 bases, with 7 bases of the junction left unmatched. The CDR3 has 16 amino acids. Written as DNA, the CDR3 is TGTGCCAGCAGTAGGGGTCCTAGCGGGAGCTCCTACGAGCAGTACTTC. Protein product: CASSRGPSGSSYEQYF.

The V gene is TRBV28, the J gene TRBJ2-1; 8 bases map to TRBD1. CDR3 size: 14 residues. V was clipped by 4 bases and J by 4 bases; unmatched bases: 3. CDR1 and CDR2 (germline): MDHEN, SYDVKM. In DNA form, the CDR3 reads TGTGCCAGCAGTTGGACAGGGCGGTACAATGAGCAGTTCTTC. It encodes CASSWTGRYNEQFF.